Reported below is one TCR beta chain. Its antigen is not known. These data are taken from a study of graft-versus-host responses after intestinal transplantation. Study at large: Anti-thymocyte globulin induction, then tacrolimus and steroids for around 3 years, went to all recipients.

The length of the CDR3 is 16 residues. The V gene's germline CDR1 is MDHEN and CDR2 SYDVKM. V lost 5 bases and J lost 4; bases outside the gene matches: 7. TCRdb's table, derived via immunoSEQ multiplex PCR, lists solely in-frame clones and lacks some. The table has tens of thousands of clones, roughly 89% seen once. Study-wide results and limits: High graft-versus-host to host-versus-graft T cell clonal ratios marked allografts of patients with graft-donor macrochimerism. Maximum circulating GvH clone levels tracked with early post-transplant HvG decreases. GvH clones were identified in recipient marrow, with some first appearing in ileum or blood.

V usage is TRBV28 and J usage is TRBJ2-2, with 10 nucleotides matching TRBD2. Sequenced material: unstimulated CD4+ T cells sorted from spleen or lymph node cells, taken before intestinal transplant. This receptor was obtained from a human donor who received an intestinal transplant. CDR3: CASSQTSGLRTGELFF. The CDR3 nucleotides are TGTGCCAGCAGTCAGACTAGCGGGCTGCGCACCGGGGAGCTGTTTTTT.